This T cell receptor (beta chain) was captured by sequencing in a study of blood T cell repertoires in COVID-19. Overall study: The analysed material was cDNA or gDNA that came from T cells, B-cell-depleted T cells, or PBMCs.

The CDR3 is 15 amino acids. Looked up from germline, CDR1 is LNHNV and CDR2 is YYDKDF (reference sequence). V shed 0 bases, J shed 2 bases, and the junction held 2 bases outside the gene matches. In the authors' methods: From reference gene primer amplification, estimates of nucleated cell counts were derived. Some clones are missing from TCRdb's copy, which holds only in-frame ones; the method was immunoSEQ multiplex PCR. V and J calls and clone size are those listed in that table; D and trimming were worked out from the DNA. The sample gives roughly 250,000 clones, approximately 86% of which show up once; less than 4% is in the top ten. This clone was observed once. Residents of about two dozen US areas, aged about 18 to 95 years, made up the participants. Participants reported their clinical history, and cohort assignment relied on those reports.

Material: PBMCs or T cells enriched from blood (not recorded which). The sequence came from a woman between 40 and 55 years old with acute COVID-19. The V and J genes are TRBV15 and TRBJ1-2; 8 bases align to TRBD1. CDR3 residues: CATSRETGGNYGYTF. CDR3 DNA sequence: TGTGCCACCAGCAGAGAAACAGGGGGGAACTATGGCTACACCTTC.